This TCR beta chain was sequenced during a study of T-cell reconstitution after alpha-beta-depleted transplantation in children. This CDR3 contains 10 residues. This clonotype occurred a few times. Researchers prepared the TCRbeta library using unique molecular identifiers, the study reports. TCRdb re-analysed the PCR reads in MiXCR, keeping a single row per CDR3 protein. The table includes about 540,000 distinct CDR3 sequences, approximately 16% detected once. The TCR comes from a human donor who donated a stem cell graft to a child with acute lymphoblastic leukemia. Sequences were derived from PBMCs from the stem cell graft donor, sampled from the stem cell graft. J is TRBJ2-3 and V is TRBV12-3 or TRBV12-4; possibly TRBD2 for D (6 bases). The CDR3 bases are TGTGCTTCTGGGGGGGATACGCAGTATTTT. This codes for CASGGDTQYF.